This paragraph reports one T cell receptor beta chain. This record comes from a study of blood T cell repertoires in COVID-19. Study overall: Specimens from acute and convalescent COVID-19 originated in the United States, Italy and Spain. Nucleic acid was either cDNA or gDNA, and it came from T cells, B-cell-depleted T cells, or PBMCs.

The germline CDR1 and CDR2 sequences are SGHNT and YENEEA. CDR3 length: 18 amino acids. The junction had 14 bases not matched to a gene; V was cut back by 4 bases and J by 5 bases. The authors' processing: Estimated nucleated cell counts came from reference gene primer amplification. The repertoire was sequenced with immunoSEQ multiplex PCR; TCRdb's copy has only in-frame clones and lacks some. V and J calls and clone size follow that table, whereas D and trimming were derived from the DNA. Altogether roughly 260,000 clones are present, roughly nine tenths being singletons, with the ten largest covering 3.5% to 4.5%.

The chain links TRBV11-3 to TRBJ2-3, with 11 bases that match TRBD1. The sample taken for sequencing was peripheral blood. The receptor's source is a man aged 60-69 years who had recovered from COVID-19. As DNA, the CDR3 is TGTGCCAGCAGCTCCAGGGACACCGGGACAGGGGGACGAGATACGCAGTATTTT. Amino acids: CASSSRDTGTGGRDTQYF.